The rows below give T cell receptor beta chains drawn from one sample of a study of blood T cells in healthy people across ages. TCRdb used MiXCR to reprocess the 5' RACE reads, holding one entry per CDR3 protein. The sample shows hundreds of thousands of distinct CDR3 sequences, 20% to 25% of them seen only once. Sequencing used blood. These receptors were obtained from a man aged 70 or older in good health. The CDR3 runs from the conserved cysteine through the conserved F or W. A D gene is named only where the DNA matches it firmly. Clone size is stated in some rows and not others, as once, few, many or a class when expanded.

j_call d_call v_call clone_size cdr3_aa cdr3_nt
TRBJ2-1 TRBD1 TRBV7-9 few CASSADRGRNEQFF TGTGCCAGCAGCGCAGACAGGGGGCGGAATGAGCAGTTCTTC
TRBJ2-1 TRBD1 TRBV12-3/TRBV12-4 many CASSLTGGLNEQFF TGTGCCAGCAGTTTGACAGGGGGCTTGAATGAGCAGTTCTTC
TRBJ2-4 . TRBV10-3 many CAISESTRERMGYIQYF TGTGCCATCAGTGAGTCTACACGGGAGAGAATGGGTTACATTCAGTACTTC
TRBJ1-3 . TRBV15 few CATSRDRGDTIYF TGTGCCACCAGCAGAGATCGGGGTGACACCATATATTTT
TRBJ1-2 TRBD1 TRBV20-1 . CSAGTGGEYGYTF TGCAGTGCCGGGACAGGGGGCGAGTATGGCTACACCTTC
TRBJ1-2 . TRBV5-4 few CASSSLRVLKIDGYTF TGTGCCAGCAGCTCATTACGGGTCCTCAAGATCGATGGCTACACCTTC
TRBJ1-2 . TRBV6-6 . CASSYEGGYGYTF TGTGCCAGCAGTTACGAGGGCGGCTATGGCTACACCTTC
TRBJ2-7 . TRBV7-8 many CASSLASLVSNEQYF TGTGCCAGCAGCTTAGCGTCTCTGGTTTCGAACGAGCAGTACTTC
TRBJ2-1 . TRBV3-1 . CASRGPGLGGNEQFF TGTGCCAGCAGGGGCCCGGGACTTGGTGGGAATGAGCAGTTCTTC
TRBJ2-3 . TRBV27 . CWPGDSDTQYF TGCTGGCCGGGCGACTCAGATACGCAGTATTTT
TRBJ1-2 . TRBV5-1 . CASSSTDLYGYTF TGCGCCAGCAGCTCGACCGACCTCTATGGCTACACCTTC
TRBJ2-2 TRBD2 TRBV5-1 . CASSMTSGSTGELFF TGCGCCAGCAGCATGACTAGCGGGAGTACCGGGGAGCTGTTTTTT
TRBJ2-3 . TRBV18 many CASSPSADTQYF TGTGCCAGCTCACCATCTGCAGATACGCAGTATTTT
TRBJ2-3 TRBD2 TRBV7-9 few CASRRGLGSTDTQYF TGTGCCAGCAGGCGGGGACTAGGTAGCACAGATACGCAGTATTTT
TRBJ2-5 TRBD2 TRBV5-1 few CASSFSTGTRETQYF TGCGCCAGCAGCTTCTCTACCGGGACTAGGGAGACCCAGTACTTC
TRBJ2-7 . TRBV5-6 few CASSLVPVGDEQYF TGTGCCAGCAGCCTTGTCCCGGTCGGGGACGAGCAGTACTTC
TRBJ2-5 . TRBV18 many CASSPGGLETQYF TGTGCCAGCTCACCGGGGGGTTTGGAGACCCAGTACTTC
TRBJ2-1 TRBD2 TRBV20-1 . CSARDLRRTSVYEQFF TGCAGTGCTAGAGATCTACGGAGGACTAGTGTGTATGAGCAGTTCTTC
TRBJ2-1 TRBD2 TRBV20-1 . CSAREGLVPYNEQFF TGCAGTGCTAGAGAGGGACTAGTCCCCTACAATGAGCAGTTCTTC
TRBJ2-1 . TRBV6-2/TRBV6-3 . CASRHAGLDEQFF TGTGCCAGCAGGCACGCCGGACTGGATGAGCAGTTCTTC
TRBJ1-1 . TRBV29-1 . CSVEGFGKEAFF TGCAGCGTTGAAGGTTTCGGGAAGGAAGCTTTCTTT
TRBJ2-5 . TRBV6-2/TRBV6-3 few CASSTRLALYQETQYF TGTGCCAGCAGTACTCGATTAGCGTTGTACCAAGAGACCCAGTACTTC
TRBJ2-4 . TRBV7-2 . CASSSNPGNIVKNIQYF TGTGCCAGCAGCTCGAACCCAGGGAATATAGTAAAAAACATTCAGTACTTC
TRBJ2-1 TRBD1 TRBV18 . CASSPMVDRGGEQFF TGTGCCAGCTCACCAATGGTGGACAGGGGGGGCGAGCAGTTCTTC
TRBJ2-4 TRBD2 TRBV2 . CASSLETSGLTSGDIQYF TGTGCCAGCAGTTTGGAGACTAGCGGGTTGACGTCCGGGGACATTCAGTACTTC
TRBJ2-5 . TRBV2 few CASRIVRPWYQETQYF TGTGCCAGCAGAATTGTTAGACCCTGGTACCAAGAGACCCAGTACTTC
TRBJ1-1 . TRBV9 . CASSSSLLGVAFF TGTGCCAGCAGCTCGAGCCTGCTGGGGGTAGCTTTCTTT
TRBJ2-5 . TRBV27 . CASSPAVMETQYF TGTGCCAGCAGCCCGGCGGTAATGGAGACCCAGTACTTC
TRBJ2-3 . TRBV7-2 many CASSLVSTDTQYF TGTGCCAGCAGCTTAGTAAGCACAGATACGCAGTATTTT
TRBJ2-5 . TRBV4-1 . CASSQSQAQETQYF TGCGCCAGCAGCCAGTCACAGGCCCAAGAGACCCAGTACTTC
TRBJ2-5 TRBD2 TRBV12-5 . CASGFPRRGEEWETQYF TGTGCTAGTGGTTTTCCGCGTCGGGGGGAGGAGTGGGAGACCCAGTACTTC
TRBJ1-2 . TRBV29-1 . CSVLGEAVGGYTF TGCAGCGTCCTCGGAGAGGCCGTGGGGGGCTACACCTTC